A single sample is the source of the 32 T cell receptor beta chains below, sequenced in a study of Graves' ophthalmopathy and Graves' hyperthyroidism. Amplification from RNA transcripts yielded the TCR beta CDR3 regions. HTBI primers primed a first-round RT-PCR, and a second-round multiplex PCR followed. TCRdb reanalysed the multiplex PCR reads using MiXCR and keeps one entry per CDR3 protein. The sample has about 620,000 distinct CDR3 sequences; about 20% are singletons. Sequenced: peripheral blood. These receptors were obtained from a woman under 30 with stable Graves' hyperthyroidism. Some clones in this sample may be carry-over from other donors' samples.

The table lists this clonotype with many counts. Written as DNA, the CDR3 is TGTGCCAGCAGCGTAGGAGGGGTGCCAGACTATGGCTACACCTTC. It is translated as CASSVGGVPDYGYTF. The chain employs TRBV9 and TRBJ1-2, with a tentative D call TRBD1 (5 bases). V lost 0 bases to trimming and J lost 3 bases, with 12 bases between them. The CDR3 runs 15 residues. CDR1 and CDR2 from the germline V gene are SGDLS and YYNGEE.

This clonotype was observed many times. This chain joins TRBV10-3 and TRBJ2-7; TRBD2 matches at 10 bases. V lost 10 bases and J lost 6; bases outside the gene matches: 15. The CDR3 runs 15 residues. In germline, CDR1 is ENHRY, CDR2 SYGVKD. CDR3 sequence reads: CATGRTSGVEGEQYF. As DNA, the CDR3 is TGTGCCACAGGGAGGACTAGCGGTGTGGAGGGCGAGCAGTACTTC.

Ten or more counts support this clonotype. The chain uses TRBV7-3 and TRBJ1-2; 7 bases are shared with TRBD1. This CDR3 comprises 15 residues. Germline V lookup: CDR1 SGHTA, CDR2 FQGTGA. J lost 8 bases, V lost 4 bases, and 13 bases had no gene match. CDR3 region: CASSSKDGTARGYTF. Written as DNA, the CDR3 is TGTGCCAGCAGCTCCAAAGACGGGACAGCACGAGGCTACACCTTC.

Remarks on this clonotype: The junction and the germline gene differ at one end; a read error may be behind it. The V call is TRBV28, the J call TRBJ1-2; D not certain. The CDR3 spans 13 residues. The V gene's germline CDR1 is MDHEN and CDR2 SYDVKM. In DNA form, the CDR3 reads TGTGTCAGCAGTTTGGGAACAAACTATGGCTACACCTTC. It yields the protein CVSSLGTNYGYTF.

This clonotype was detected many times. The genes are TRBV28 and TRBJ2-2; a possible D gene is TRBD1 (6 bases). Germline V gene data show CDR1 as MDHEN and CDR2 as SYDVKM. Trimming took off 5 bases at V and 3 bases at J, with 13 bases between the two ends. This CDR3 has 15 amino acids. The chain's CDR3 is CASSTWGQDTGELFF. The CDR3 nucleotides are TGTGCCAGCAGTACCTGGGGGCAGGACACCGGGGAGCTGTTTTTT.

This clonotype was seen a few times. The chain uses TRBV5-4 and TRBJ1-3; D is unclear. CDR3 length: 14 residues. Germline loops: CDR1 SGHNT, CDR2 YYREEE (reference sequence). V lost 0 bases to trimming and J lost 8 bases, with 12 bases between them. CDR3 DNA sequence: TGTGCCAGCAGCTTGGTGTTTCGACCGGACACCATATATTTT. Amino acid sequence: CASSLVFRPDTIYF.

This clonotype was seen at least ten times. DNA for the CDR3: TGTGCCACCAGCAGAGAGACAGACAACTATGGCTACACCTTC. Translated, it gives CATSRETDNYGYTF. The rearrangement links TRBV15 to TRBJ1-2; a possible D gene is TRBD1 (5 bases). Germline V gene sequence: CDR1 LNHNV, CDR2 YYDKDF (reference sequence). Trimming cost V 0 bases and J 2 bases, with 7 bases left between them. The CDR3 is made up of 14 amino acids.

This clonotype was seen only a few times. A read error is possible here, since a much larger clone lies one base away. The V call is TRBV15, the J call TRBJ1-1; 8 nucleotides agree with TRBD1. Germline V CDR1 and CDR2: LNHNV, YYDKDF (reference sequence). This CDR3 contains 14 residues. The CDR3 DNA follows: TGTGCCACCAGCAGAAGGACAGGGAACACTGAAGCTTGCTTT. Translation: CATSRRTGNTEACF.

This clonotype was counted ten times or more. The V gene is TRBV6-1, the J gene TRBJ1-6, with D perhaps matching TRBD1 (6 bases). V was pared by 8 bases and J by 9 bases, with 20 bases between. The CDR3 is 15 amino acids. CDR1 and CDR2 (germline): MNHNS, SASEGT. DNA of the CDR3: TGTGCCAGCTCCAGAAAGTGGACAGATGGTTCACCCCTCCACTTT. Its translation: CASSRKWTDGSPLHF.

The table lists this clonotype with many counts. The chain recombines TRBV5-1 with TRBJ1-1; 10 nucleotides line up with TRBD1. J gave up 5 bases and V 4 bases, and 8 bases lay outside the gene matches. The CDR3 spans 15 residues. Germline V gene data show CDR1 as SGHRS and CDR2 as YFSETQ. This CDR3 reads CASSERDRGGTEAFF. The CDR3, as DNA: TGCGCCAGCAGCGAAAGGGACAGGGGAGGGACTGAAGCTTTCTTT.

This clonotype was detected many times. CDR3 in amino acids: CASSYLPWGARTEAFF. As DNA, the CDR3 is TGTGCCAGCAGTTACCTCCCGTGGGGGGCGCGTACTGAAGCTTTCTTT. The V call is TRBV6-2 or TRBV6-3, the J call TRBJ1-1; D may be TRBD1 (6 bases). The germline V gene has CDR1 MNHEY and CDR2 SVGEGT. CDR3 length equals 16 residues. The V end lost 2 bases, the J end lost 5 bases, and 18 bases lay between the germline ends.

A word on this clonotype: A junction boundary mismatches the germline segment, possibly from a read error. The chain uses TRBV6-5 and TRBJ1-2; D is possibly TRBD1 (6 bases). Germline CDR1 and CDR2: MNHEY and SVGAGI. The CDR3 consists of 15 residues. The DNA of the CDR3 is TGTGCCGGCAGTTACTCGGGCGGACAGAGCTATGGCTACACCTTC. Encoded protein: CAGSYSGGQSYGYTF.

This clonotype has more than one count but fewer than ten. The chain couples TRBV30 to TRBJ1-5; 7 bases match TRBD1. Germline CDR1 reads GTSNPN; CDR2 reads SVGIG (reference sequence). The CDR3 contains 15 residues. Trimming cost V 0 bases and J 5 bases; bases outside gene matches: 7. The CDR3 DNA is TGTGCCTGGAGTGTGATGGCAGGGGGGCATCAGCCCCAGCATTTT. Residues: CAWSVMAGGHQPQHF.

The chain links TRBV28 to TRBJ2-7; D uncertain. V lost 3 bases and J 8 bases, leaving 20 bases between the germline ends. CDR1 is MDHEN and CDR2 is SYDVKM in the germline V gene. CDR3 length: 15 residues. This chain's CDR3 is CASSFPSQWVDKQYF. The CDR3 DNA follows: TGTGCCAGCAGTTTCCCCTCCCAATGGGTTGACAAGCAGTACTTC.

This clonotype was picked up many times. The CDR3 is CSARDQAAGDTEAFF. The CDR3 DNA sequence: TGCAGTGCTAGAGACCAGGCCGCCGGGGACACTGAAGCTTTCTTT. V usage is TRBV20-1 and J usage is TRBJ1-1; D unresolved. Trimming cost V 0 bases and J 3 bases, with 14 bases left between them. The germline gives CDR1 DFQATT, CDR2 SNEGSKA (reference sequence). The CDR3 is 15 amino acids.

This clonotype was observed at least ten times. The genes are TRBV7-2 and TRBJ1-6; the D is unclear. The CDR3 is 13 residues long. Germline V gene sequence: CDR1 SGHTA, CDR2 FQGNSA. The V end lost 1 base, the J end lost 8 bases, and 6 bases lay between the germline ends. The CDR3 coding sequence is TGTGCCAGCAGCTTAGTTACCGATTCACCCCTCCACTTT. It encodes CASSLVTDSPLHF.

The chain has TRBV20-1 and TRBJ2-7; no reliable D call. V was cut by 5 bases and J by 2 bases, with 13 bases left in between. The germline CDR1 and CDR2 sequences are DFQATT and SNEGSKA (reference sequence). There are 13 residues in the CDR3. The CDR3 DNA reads TGCAGTGCTCGGACGGCATATCCCTACGAGCAGTACTTC. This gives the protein CSARTAYPYEQYF.

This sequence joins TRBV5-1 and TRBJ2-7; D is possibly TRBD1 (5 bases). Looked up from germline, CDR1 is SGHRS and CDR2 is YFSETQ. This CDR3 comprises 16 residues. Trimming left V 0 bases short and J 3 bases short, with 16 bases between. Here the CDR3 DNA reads TGCGCCAGCAGCTTGGATCCCTCGGCAGGGCTCTACGAGCAGTACTTC. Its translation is CASSLDPSAGLYEQYF.

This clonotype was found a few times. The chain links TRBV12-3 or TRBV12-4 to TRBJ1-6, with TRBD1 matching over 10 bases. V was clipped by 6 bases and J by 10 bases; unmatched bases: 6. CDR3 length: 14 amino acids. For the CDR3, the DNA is TGTGCCAGCAGAGGGACAGGGGTAGGGTCACCCCTCCACTTT. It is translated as CASRGTGVGSPLHF.

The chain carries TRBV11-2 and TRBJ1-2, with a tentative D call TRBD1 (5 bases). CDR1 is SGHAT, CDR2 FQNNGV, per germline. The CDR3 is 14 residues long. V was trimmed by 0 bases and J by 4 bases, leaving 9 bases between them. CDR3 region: CASSLDRDFYGYTF. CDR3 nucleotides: TGTGCCAGCAGCTTAGATCGGGACTTCTATGGCTACACCTTC.

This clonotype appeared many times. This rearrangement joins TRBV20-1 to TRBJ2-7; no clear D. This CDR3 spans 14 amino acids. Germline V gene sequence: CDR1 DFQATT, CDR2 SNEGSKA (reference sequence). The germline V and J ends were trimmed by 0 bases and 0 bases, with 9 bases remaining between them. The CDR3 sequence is CSARESSLSYEQYF. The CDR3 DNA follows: TGCAGTGCTAGAGAGAGTAGCCTCTCCTACGAGCAGTACTTC.

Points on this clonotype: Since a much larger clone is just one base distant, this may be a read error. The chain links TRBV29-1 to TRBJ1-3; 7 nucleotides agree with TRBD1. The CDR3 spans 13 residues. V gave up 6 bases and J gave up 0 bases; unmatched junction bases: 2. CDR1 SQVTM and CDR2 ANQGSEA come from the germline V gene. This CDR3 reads CSVDRASGNTIYF. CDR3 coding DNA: TGCAGCGTCGACAGGGCCTCTGGAAACACCATATATTTT.

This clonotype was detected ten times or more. CDR3 residues: CASSPEQWTGDTNTEAFF. The CDR3, as DNA: TGCGCCAGCAGTCCGGAGCAGTGGACAGGGGATACCAACACTGAAGCTTTCTTT. The chain uses TRBV10-1 and TRBJ1-1; 9 bases are shared with TRBD1. J gave up 2 bases and V 5 bases, and 15 bases lay outside the gene matches. CDR3 size: 18 residues. The V gene's germline CDR1 is WNHNN and CDR2 SYGVQD (reference sequence).

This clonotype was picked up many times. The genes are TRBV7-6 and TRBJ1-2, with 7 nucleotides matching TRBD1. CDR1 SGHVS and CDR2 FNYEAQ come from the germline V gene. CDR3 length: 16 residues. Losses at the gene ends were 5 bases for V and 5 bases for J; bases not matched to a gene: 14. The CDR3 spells CASSPTTKGQKYGYTF. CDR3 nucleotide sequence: TGTGCCAGCAGCCCAACAACCAAGGGACAGAAATATGGCTACACCTTC.

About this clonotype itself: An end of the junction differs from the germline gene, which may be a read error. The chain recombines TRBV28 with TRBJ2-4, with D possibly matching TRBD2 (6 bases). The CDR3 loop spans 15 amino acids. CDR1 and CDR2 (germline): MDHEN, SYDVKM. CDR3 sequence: CASKPNGSGRNMQYF. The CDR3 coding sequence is TGTGCCAGCAAGCCCAACGGGAGTGGGAGAAACATGCAGTACTTC.

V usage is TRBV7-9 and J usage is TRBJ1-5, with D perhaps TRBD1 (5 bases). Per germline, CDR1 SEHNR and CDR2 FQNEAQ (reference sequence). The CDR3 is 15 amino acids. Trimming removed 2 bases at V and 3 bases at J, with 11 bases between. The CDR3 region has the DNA TGTGCCAGCAGCTTAACAGGCCCCTACAATCAGCCCCAGCATTTT. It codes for CASSLTGPYNQPQHF.

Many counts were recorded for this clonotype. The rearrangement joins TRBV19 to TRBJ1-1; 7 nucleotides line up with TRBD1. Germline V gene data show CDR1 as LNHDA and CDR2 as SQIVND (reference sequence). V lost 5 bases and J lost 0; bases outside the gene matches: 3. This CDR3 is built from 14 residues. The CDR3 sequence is CASSEQGLNTEAFF. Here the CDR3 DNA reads TGTGCCAGTAGTGAACAGGGGTTGAACACTGAAGCTTTCTTT.

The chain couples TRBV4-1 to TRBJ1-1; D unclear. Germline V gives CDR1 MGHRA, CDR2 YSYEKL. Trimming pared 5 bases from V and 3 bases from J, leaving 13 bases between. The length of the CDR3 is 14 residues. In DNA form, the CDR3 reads TGCGCCAGCAGCGCAAGGTCGGGGTACACTGAAGCTTTCTTT. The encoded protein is CASSARSGYTEAFF.

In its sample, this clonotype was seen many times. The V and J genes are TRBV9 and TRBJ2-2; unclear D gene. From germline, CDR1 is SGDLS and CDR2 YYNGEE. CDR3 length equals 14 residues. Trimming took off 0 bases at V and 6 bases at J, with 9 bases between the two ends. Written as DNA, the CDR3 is TGTGCCAGCAGCGTAGTTTCACAGTCCGGGGAGCTGTTTTTT. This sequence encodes CASSVVSQSGELFF. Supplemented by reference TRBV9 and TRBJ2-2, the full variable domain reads DSGVTQTPKHLITATGQRVTLRCSPRSGDLSVYWYQQSLDQGLQFLIQYYNGEERAKGNILERFSAQQFPDLHSELNLSSLELGDSALYFCASSVVSQSGELFFGEGSRLTVL.

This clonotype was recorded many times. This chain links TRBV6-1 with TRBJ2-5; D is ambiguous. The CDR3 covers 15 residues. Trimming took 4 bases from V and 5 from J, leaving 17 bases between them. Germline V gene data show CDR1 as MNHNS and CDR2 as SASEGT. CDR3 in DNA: TGTGCCAGCAGTGTTCAGTCAAGTACTCCGGAGACCCAGTACTTC. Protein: CASSVQSSTPETQYF.

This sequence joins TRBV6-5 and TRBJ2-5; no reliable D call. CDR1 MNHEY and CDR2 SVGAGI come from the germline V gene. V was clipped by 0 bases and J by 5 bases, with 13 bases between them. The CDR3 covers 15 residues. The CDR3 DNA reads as TGTGCCAGCAGTTACTCGGCCACCGGGTCGGAGACCCAGTACTTC. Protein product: CASSYSATGSETQYF.

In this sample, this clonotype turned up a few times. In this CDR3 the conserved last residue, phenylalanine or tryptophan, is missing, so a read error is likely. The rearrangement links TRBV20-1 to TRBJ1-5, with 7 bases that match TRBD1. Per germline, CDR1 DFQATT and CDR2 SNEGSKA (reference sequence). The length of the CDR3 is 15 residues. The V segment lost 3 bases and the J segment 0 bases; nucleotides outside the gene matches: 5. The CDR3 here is CSASWDRYSNQPQHL. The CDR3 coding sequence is TGCAGTGCTAGCTGGGACAGATATAGCAATCAGCCCCAGCATCTT.